This TCR beta chain was identified in a study of shared clonotypes between healthy human individuals. Points from the study as a whole: Only a few donors were included, so the genetic and exposure-history diversity represented was limited.

Clones were read by immunoSEQ multiplex PCR, and TCRdb kept only the in-frame ones, dropping some. The sample has millions of clones; around 96% are singletons. Trimming removed 0 bases from V and 6 bases from J, with 11 bases in between. The germline V gene has CDR1 MNHEY and CDR2 SMNVEV (reference sequence). This CDR3 spans 15 amino acids. This clone was found once. Its antigen is not known. Positive CCR7 selection of CD45RO-negative cells yielded the naive CD8 cells, and terminally differentiated effector memory CD45RA+ cells were excluded. The gene calls are TRBV27 and TRBJ1-4; D ambiguous. This TCR came from a man aged 18 to 30 in good health. The source material was naive CD8+ T cells sorted from blood. The CDR3: CASSLSSRQYEKLFF. The CDR3 DNA sequence: TGTGCCAGCAGTTTATCAAGCAGGCAGTATGAAAAACTGTTTTTT.